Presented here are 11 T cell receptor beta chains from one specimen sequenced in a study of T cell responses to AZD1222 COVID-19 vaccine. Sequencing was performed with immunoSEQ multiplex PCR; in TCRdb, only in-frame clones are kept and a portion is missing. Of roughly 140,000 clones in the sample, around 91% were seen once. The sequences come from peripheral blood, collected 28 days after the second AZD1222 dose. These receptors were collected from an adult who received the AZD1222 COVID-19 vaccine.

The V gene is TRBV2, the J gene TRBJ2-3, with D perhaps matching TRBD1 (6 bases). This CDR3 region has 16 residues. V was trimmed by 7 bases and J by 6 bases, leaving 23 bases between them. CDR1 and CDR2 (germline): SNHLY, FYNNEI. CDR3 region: CASTRKPGQGVDTQYF. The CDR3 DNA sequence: TGTGCCAGCACCCGTAAACCGGGACAAGGAGTGGATACGCAGTATTTT.

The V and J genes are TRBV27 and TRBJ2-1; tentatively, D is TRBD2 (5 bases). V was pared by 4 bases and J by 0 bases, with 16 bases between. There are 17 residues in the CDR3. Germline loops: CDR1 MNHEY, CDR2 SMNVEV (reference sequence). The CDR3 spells CASSSPLARGSYNEQFF. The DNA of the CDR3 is TGTGCCAGCAGTTCCCCCCTTGCACGGGGCTCCTACAATGAGCAGTTCTTC.

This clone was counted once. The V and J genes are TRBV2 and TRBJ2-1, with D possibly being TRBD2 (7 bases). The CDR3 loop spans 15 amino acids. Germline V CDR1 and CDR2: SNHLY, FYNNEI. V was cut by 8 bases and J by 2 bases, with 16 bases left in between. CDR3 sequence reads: CASGEGGGPYNEQFF. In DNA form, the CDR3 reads TGTGCCAGCGGGGAGGGCGGGGGCCCCTACAATGAGCAGTTCTTC.

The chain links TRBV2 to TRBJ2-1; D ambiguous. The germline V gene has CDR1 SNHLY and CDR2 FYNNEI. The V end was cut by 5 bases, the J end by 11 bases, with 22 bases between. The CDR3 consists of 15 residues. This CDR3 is CASSPPLTFISQQFF. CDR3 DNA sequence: TGTGCCAGCAGTCCCCCGCTTACCTTTATTTCCCAGCAGTTCTTC.

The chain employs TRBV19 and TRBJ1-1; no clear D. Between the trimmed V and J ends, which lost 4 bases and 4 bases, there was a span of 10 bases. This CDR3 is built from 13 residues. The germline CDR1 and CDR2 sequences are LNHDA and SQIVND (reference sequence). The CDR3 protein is CASSTRQITEAFF. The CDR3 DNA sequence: TGTGCCAGTAGTACACGACAAATCACTGAAGCTTTCTTT.

CDR3 loop: CANSGTGLGGYTF. The CDR3 DNA reads TGTGCCAATTCCGGGACAGGATTGGGCGGCTACACCTTC. The chain carries TRBV10-3 and TRBJ1-2; TRBD1 agrees at 8 bases. V lost 10 bases, J lost 8 bases, and 12 bases stayed unmatched. This CDR3 spans 13 amino acids. In germline, CDR1 is ENHRY, CDR2 SYGVKD.

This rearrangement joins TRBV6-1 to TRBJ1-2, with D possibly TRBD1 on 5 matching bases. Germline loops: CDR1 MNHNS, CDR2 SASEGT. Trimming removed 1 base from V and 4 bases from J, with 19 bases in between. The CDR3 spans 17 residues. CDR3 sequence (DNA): TGTGCCAGCAGTGAAGAAGTCGTCACAGGAGGAATCTATGGCTACACCTTC. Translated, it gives CASSEEVVTGGIYGYTF.

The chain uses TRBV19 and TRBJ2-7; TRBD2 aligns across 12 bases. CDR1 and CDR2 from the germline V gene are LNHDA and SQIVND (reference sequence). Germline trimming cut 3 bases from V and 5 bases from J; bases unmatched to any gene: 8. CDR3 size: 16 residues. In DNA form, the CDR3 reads TGTGCCAGTAGTATTATGCTAGCGGGAGGGTTAAACGAGCAGTACTTC. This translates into CASSIMLAGGLNEQYF. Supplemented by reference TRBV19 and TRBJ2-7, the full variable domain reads DGGITQSPKYLFRKEGQNVTLSCEQNLNHDAMYWYRQDPGQGLRLIYYSQIVNDFQKGDIAEGYSVSREKKESFPLTVTSAQKNPTAFYLCASSIMLAGGLNEQYFGPGTRLTVT.

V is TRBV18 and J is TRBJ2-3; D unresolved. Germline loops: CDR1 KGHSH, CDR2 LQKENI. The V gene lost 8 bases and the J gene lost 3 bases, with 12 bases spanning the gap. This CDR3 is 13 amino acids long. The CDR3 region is CASDPGRTDTQYF. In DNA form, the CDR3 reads TGTGCCAGCGACCCCGGTCGGACAGATACGCAGTATTTT.

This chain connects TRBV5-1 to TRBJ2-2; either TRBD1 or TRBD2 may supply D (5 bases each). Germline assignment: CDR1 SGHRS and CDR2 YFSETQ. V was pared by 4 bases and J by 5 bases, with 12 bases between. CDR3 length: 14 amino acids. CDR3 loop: CASSVGEGTGELFF. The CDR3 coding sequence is TGCGCCAGCAGCGTGGGAGAGGGGACCGGGGAGCTGTTTTTT.

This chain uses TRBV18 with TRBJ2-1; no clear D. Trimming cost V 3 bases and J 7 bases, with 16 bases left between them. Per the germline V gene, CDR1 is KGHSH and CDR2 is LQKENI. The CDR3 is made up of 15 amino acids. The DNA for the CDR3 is TGTGCCAGCTCACCGGCCCTAGTGTTACAGAATGAGCAGTTCTTC. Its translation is CASSPALVLQNEQFF. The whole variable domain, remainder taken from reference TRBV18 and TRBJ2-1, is NAGVMQNPRHLVRRRGQEARLRCSPMKGHSHVYWYRQLPEEGLKFMVYLQKENIIDESGMPKERFSAEFPKEGPSILRIQQVVRGDSAAYFCASSPALVLQNEQFFGPGTRLTVL.